This T cell receptor (beta chain) came from a study of shared clonotypes between healthy human individuals. The ends were cut back, 0 bases at V and 4 bases at J, with 10 bases in the middle. Germline V gene sequence: CDR1 GTSNPN, CDR2 SVGIG (reference sequence). The CDR3 length is 14 residues. Unsorted PBMC DNA went through sequencing on ten immunoSEQ deep assay plates. Assay used: immunoSEQ multiplex PCR; TCRdb lists only in-frame clones, some missing. The profile covers about 480,000 clones, with about three quarters appearing a single time and 12% taken by the ten largest. Those who donated, Caucasian adults without exception, all lived in Nashville, Tennessee. Roughly 89 million PBMCs served as the genomic DNA source for unsorted samples. This clone was counted only a few times.

The TCR comes from a middle-aged woman in good health. Some clones in this sample may be carry-over from other donors' samples. J is TRBJ1-5 and V is TRBV30; D remains unclear. The sequencing input was PBMCs. The CDR3 nucleotides are TGTGCCTGGAGTGTCTTGGGTAGGAATCAGCCCCAGCATTTT. It codes for CAWSVLGRNQPQHF.